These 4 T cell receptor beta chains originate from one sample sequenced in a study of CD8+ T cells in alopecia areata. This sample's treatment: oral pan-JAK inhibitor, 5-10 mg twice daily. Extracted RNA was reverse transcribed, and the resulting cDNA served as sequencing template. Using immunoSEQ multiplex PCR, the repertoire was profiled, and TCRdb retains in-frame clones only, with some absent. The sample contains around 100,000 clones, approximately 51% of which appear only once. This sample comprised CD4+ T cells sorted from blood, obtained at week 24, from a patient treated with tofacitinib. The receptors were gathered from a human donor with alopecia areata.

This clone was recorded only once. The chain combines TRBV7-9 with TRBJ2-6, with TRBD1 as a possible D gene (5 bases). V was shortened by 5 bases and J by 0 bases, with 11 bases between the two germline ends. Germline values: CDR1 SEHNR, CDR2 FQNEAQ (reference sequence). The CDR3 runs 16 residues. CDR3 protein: CASSQTVASGANVLTF. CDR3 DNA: TGTGCCAGCAGCCAGACAGTTGCCTCTGGGGCCAACGTCCTGACTTTC.

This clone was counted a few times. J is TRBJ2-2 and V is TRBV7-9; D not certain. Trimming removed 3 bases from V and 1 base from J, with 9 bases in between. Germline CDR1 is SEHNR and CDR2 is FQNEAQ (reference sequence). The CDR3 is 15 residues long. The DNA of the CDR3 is TGTGCCAGCAGCTTGTACAGCATGAACACCGGGGAGCTGTTTTTT. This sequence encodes CASSLYSMNTGELFF.

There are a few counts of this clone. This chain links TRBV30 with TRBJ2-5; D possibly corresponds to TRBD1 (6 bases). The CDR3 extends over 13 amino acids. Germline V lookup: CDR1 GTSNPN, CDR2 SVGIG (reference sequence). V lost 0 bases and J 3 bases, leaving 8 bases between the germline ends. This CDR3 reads CAWSVTGKETQYF. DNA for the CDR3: TGTGCCTGGAGTGTAACAGGGAAAGAGACCCAGTACTTC. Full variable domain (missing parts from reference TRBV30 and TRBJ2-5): SQTIHQWPATLVQPVGSPLSLECTVEGTSNPNLYWYRQAAGRGLQLLFYSVGIGQISSEVPQNLSASRPQDRQFILSSKKLLLSDSGFYLCAWSVTGKETQYFGPGTRLLVL.

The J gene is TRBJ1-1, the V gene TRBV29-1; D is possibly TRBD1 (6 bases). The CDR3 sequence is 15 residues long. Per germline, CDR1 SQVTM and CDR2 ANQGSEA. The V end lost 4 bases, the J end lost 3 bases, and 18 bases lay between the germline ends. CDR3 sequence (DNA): TGCAGCGTTGCGGGGGCAGGGGCTGTCTACACTGAAGCTTTCTTT. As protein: CSVAGAGAVYTEAFF.